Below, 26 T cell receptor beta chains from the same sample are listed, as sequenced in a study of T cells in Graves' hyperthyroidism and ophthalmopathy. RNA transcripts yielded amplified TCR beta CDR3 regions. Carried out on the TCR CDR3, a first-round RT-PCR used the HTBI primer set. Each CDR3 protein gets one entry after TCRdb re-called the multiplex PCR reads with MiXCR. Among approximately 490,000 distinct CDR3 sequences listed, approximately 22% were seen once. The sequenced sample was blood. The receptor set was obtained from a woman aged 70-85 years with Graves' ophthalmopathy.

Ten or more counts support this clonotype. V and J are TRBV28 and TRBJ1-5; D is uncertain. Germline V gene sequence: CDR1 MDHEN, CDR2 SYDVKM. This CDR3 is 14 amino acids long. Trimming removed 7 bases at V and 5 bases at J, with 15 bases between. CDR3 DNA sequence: TGTGCCAGCACGAGAGTTAACCAGGATCAGCCCCAGCATTTT. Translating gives CASTRVNQDQPQHF.

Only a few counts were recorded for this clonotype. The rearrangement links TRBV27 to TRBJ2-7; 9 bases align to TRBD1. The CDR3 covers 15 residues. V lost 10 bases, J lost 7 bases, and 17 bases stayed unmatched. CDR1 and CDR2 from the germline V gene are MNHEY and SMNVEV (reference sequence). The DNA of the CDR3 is TGTGCCAACCGACCCCGGGACAGGGAGGCTAGGGAGCAGTACTTC. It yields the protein CANRPRDREAREQYF.

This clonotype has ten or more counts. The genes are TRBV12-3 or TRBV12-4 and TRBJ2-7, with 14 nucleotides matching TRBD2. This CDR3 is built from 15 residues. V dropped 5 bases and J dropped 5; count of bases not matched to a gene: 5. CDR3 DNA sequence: TGTGCCAGCAGTCGACTAGCGGGAGGGCCCCACGAGCAGTACTTC. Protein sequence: CASSRLAGGPHEQYF.

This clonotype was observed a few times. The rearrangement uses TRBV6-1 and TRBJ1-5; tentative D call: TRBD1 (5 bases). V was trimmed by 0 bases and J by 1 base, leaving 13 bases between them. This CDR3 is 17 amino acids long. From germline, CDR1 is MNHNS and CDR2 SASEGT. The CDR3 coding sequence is TGTGCCAGCAGTGAAGCGATGACAGTTAGGAGCAATCAGCCCCAGCATTTT. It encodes CASSEAMTVRSNQPQHF.

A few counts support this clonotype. The CDR3 DNA follows: TGTGCCAGCAGAGAGGGACTAGCGGGGGCAGGGCAGTTCTTC. Protein sequence: CASREGLAGAGQFF. The rearrangement uses TRBV28 and TRBJ2-1, with 14 nucleotides matching TRBD2. The junction had 7 bases not matched to a gene; V was cut back by 6 bases and J by 12 bases. This CDR3 region has 14 residues. Per germline, CDR1 MDHEN and CDR2 SYDVKM.

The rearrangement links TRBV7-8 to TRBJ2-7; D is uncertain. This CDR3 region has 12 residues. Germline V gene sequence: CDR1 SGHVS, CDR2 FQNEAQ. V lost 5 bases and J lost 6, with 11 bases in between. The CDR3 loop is CASSRIASEQYF. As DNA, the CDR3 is TGTGCCAGCAGCCGAATAGCTTCCGAGCAGTACTTC.

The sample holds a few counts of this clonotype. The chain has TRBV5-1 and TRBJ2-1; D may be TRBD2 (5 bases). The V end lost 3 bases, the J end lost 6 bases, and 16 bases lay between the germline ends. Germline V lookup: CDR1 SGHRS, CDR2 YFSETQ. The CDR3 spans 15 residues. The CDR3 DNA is TGCGCCAGCAGCTCCGCCGGGGTTGGGTTCAATGAGCAGTTCTTC. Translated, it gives CASSSAGVGFNEQFF.

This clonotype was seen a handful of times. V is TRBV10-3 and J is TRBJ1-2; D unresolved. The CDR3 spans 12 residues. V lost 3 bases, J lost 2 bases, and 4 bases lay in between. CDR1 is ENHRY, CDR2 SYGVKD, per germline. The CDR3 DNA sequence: TGTGCCATCAGTGAAGGGAACTATGGCTACACCTTC. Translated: CAISEGNYGYTF.

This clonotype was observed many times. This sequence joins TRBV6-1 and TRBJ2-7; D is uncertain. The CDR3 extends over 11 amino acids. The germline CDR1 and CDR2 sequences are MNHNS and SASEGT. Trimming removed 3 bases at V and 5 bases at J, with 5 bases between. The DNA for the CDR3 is TGTGCCAGCAGTGAGCTGGACGAGCAGTACTTC. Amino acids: CASSELDEQYF.

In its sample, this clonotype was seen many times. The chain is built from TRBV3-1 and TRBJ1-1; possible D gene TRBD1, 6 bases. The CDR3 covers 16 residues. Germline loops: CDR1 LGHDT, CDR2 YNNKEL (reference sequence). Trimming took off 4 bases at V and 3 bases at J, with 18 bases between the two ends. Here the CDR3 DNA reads TGTGCCAGCAGCCGACGAAGGGGGTTTCGAGACACTGAAGCTTTCTTT. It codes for CASSRRRGFRDTEAFF.

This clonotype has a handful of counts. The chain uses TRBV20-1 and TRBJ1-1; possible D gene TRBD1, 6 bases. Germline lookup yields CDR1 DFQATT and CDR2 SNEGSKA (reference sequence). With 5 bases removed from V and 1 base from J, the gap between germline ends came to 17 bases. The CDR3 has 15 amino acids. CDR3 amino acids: CSAGLSGVSNTEAFF. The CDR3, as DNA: TGCAGTGCTGGATTATCAGGGGTCTCGAACACTGAAGCTTTCTTT.

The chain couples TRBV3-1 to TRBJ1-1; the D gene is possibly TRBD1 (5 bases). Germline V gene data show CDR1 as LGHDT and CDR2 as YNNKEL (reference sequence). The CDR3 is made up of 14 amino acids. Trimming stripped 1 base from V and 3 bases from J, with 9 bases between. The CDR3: CASSQAGAHTEAFF. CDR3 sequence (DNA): TGTGCCAGCAGCCAAGCTGGGGCCCACACTGAAGCTTTCTTT.

DNA of the CDR3: TGTGCCTGGACGGGGCAGGGGGGGTGGACTGAAGCTTTCTTT. Its translation: CAWTGQGGWTEAFF. This chain joins TRBV30 and TRBJ1-1; 7 positions agree with TRBD1. This CDR3 is built from 14 residues. Germline CDR1 and CDR2: GTSNPN and SVGIG (reference sequence). The ends lost 4 bases at V and 5 bases at J; junction bases unmatched: 10.

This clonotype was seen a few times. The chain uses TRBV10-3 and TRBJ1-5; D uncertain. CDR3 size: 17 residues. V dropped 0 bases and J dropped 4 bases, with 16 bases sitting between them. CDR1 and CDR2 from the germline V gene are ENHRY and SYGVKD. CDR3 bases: TGTGCCATCAGTGAGTCGAGAGGAGCGTCGGGAAATCAGCCCCAGCATTTT. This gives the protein CAISESRGASGNQPQHF.

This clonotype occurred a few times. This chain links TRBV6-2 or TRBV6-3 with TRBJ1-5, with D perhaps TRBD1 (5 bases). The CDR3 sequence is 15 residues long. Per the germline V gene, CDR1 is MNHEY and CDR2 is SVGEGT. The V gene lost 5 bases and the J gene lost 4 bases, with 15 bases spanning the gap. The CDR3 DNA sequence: TGTGCCAGCAGTCCACCGGGACCTATGAATCAGCCCCAGCATTTT. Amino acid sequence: CASSPPGPMNQPQHF.

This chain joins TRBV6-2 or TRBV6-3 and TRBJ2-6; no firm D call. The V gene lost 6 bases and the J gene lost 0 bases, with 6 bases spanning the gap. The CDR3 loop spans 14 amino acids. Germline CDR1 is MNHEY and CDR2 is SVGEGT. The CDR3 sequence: CASRHLSGANVLTF. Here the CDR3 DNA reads TGTGCCAGCAGACACCTCTCTGGGGCCAACGTCCTGACTTTC.

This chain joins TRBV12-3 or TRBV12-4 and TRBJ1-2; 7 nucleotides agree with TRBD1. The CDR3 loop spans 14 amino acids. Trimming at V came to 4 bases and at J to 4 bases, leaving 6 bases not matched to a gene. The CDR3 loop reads CASSSLQGSYGYTF. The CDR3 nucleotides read TGTGCCAGCAGTTCACTACAGGGGTCCTATGGCTACACCTTC.

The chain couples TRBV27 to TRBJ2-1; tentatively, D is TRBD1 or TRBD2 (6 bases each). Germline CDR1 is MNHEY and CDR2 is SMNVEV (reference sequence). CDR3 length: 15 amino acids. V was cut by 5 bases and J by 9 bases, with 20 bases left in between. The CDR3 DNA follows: TGTGCCAGCAGTACTGCGACAGGAGGAGCGGGTGAGCAGTTCTTC. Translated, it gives CASSTATGGAGEQFF.

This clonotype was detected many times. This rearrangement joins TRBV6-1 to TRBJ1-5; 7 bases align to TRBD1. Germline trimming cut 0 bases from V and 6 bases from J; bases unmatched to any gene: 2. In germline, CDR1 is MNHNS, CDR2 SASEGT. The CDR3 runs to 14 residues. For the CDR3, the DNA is TGTGCCAGCAGTGAAGCGCCAGGGGGTCAGCCCCAGCATTTT. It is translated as CASSEAPGGQPQHF.

DNA for the CDR3: TGTGCCATCAGTGAGTTGGGAGAGACCCAGTACTTC. This codes for CAISELGETQYF. This sequence joins TRBV10-3 and TRBJ2-5; D gene unclear. The V and J ends lost 1 base and 4 bases respectively, with 4 bases between them. Germline V gene lookup returns CDR1 ENHRY and CDR2 SYGVKD. The CDR3 extends over 12 amino acids.

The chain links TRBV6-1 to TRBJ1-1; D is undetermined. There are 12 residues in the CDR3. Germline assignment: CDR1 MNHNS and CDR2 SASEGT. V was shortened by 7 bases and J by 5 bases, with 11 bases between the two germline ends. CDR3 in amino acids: CASTGVGTEAFF. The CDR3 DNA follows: TGTGCCAGCACGGGTGTGGGTACTGAAGCTTTCTTT.

The CDR3 DNA reads TGTGCCAGCAGCTTAGCCTTTAGAGTCACAGATACGCAGTATTTT. Protein: CASSLAFRVTDTQYF. The rearrangement uses TRBV7-9 and TRBJ2-3, with D hard to call. CDR1 SEHNR and CDR2 FQNEAQ come from the germline V gene (reference sequence). The CDR3 is 15 residues long. Trimming shortened V by 0 bases and J by 2 bases, and 9 bases separated the two germline ends.

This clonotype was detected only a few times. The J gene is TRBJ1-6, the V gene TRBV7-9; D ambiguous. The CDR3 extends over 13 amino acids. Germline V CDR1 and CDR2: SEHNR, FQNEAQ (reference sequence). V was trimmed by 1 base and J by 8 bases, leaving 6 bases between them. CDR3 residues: CASSLDNHSPLHF. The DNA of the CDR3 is TGTGCCAGCAGCTTAGACAACCATTCACCCCTCCACTTT.

The CDR3 DNA reads as TGTGCCAGCAGCTCAGGGGGGAGCAAAGAGACCCAGTACTTC. This codes for CASSSGGSKETQYF. The genes are TRBV7-2 and TRBJ2-5, with D perhaps TRBD1 (7 bases). The CDR3 loop spans 14 amino acids. The germline V gene encodes CDR1 SGHTA and CDR2 FQGNSA. The V and J ends lost 4 bases and 3 bases respectively, with 12 bases between them.

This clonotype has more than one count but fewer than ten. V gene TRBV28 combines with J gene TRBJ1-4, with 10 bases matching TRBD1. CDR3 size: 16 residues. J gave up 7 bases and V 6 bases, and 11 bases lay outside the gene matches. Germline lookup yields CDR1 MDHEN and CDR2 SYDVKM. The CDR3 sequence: CASSPRTGGGSEKLFF. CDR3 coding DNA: TGTGCCAGCAGCCCCAGGACAGGGGGTGGGAGTGAAAAACTGTTTTTT.

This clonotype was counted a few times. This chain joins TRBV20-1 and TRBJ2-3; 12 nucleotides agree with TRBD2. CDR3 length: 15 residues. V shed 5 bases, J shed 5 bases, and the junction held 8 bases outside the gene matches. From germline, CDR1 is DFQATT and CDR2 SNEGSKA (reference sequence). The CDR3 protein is CSALGLAGLEDTQYF. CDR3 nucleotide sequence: TGCAGTGCTCTAGGACTAGCGGGATTGGAAGATACGCAGTATTTT.